A single sample gave rise to the 7 T cell receptor beta chains below, sequenced in a study of blood T cell repertoires in COVID-19. Profiling relied on immunoSEQ multiplex PCR, and the TCRdb table lists in-frame clones only, not all of them. Of fewer than 250,000 clones listed, about 80% are singletons. Sequencing was carried out using peripheral blood. These receptors were collected from a woman aged 45-65 years with acute or convalescent COVID-19.

In its sample, this clone was seen a few times. The chain has TRBV5-5 and TRBJ1-6, with a possible D match to TRBD1 (6 bases). V was pared by 4 bases and J by 14 bases, with 22 bases between. Looked up from germline, CDR1 is SGHKS and CDR2 is YYEKEE (reference sequence). This CDR3 is built from 15 residues. CDR3 nucleotide sequence: TGTGCCAGCAGCCAAGAGGGCAGGGGAGAAGGGTCCCTCCACTTT. As protein: CASSQEGRGEGSLHF. The variable domain in full, with the rest retrieved from reference TRBV5-5 and TRBJ1-6, is DAGVTQSPTHLIKTRGQQVTLRCSPISGHKSVSWYQQVLGQGPQFIFQYYEKEERGRGNFPDRFSARQFPNYSSELNVNALLLGDSALYLCASSQEGRGEGSLHFGNGTRLTVT.

The chain combines TRBV6-1 with TRBJ2-7, with unresolved D. The V end lost 3 bases, the J end lost 3 bases, and 9 bases lay between the germline ends. This CDR3 contains 13 residues. Germline-derived CDR1 and CDR2 are MNHNS and SASEGT. The CDR3 DNA follows: TGTGCCAGCAGTGAGGAGAGGCTCTACGAGCAGTACTTC. Amino acid sequence: CASSEERLYEQYF.

This chain joins TRBV2 and TRBJ2-7, with 8 bases matching TRBD2. This CDR3 region has 15 residues. V was pared by 3 bases and J by 5 bases, with 9 bases of the junction left unmatched. Germline V gives CDR1 SNHLY, CDR2 FYNNEI. The CDR3, as DNA: TGTGCCAGCAGTGAGTCCGGGACTAGTCCTGACGAGCAGTACTTC. This gives the protein CASSESGTSPDEQYF. The whole variable domain, remainder taken from reference TRBV2 and TRBJ2-7, is EPEVTQTPSHQVTQMGQEVILRCVPISNHLYFYWYRQILGQKVEFLVSFYNNEISEKSEIFDDQFSVERPDGSNFTLKIRSTKLEDSAMYFCASSESGTSPDEQYFGPGTRLTVT.

This clone appeared a single time. The V gene is TRBV5-1, the J gene TRBJ1-5, with D possibly matching TRBD1 (5 bases). Germline-derived CDR1 and CDR2 are SGHRS and YFSETQ. The V end lost 0 bases, the J end lost 2 bases, and 12 bases lay between the germline ends. CDR3 length: 16 amino acids. CDR3 amino acids: CASSLGERDGNQPQHF. CDR3 sequence (DNA): TGCGCCAGCAGCTTGGGTGAGCGGGACGGCAATCAGCCCCAGCATTTT.

This chain connects TRBV4-1 to TRBJ2-7; 7 bases agree with TRBD2. The CDR3 runs to 17 residues. The junction had 13 bases not matched to a gene; V was cut back by 3 bases and J by 2 bases. Germline CDR1 is MGHRA and CDR2 is YSYEKL. CDR3 amino acids: CASSQAVSGSGAYEQYF. CDR3 DNA sequence: TGCGCCAGCAGCCAGGCGGTCAGTGGGAGCGGGGCCTACGAGCAGTACTTC.

This clone is a singleton in its sample. The chain is built from TRBV2 and TRBJ2-4, with 8 bases lining up with TRBD1. CDR1 is SNHLY and CDR2 is FYNNEI in the germline V gene. V gave up 10 bases and J gave up 0 bases; unmatched junction bases: 8. The CDR3 consists of 15 residues. CDR3 DNA sequence: TGTGCCACTTCAACAGGGGGGATAGCCAAAAACATTCAGTACTTC. Amino acid sequence: CATSTGGIAKNIQYF.

This clone was seen only a few times. The rearrangement uses TRBV5-5 and TRBJ2-2; a weak D match, TRBD1 (6 bases). Per germline, CDR1 SGHKS and CDR2 YYEKEE (reference sequence). Trimming cost V 0 bases and J 4 bases, with 10 bases left between them. CDR3 length: 15 amino acids. The CDR3 loop reads CASSLGQVLTGELFF. DNA for the CDR3: TGTGCCAGCAGCTTGGGACAGGTACTCACCGGGGAGCTGTTTTTT.